One and the same sample provided the 30 T cell receptor beta chains below, sequenced in a study of cytomegalovirus exposure and HLA in healthy donors listed by TCRdb under 2017. Preparation of the library involved the immunoSEQ multiplex PCR assay. The multiplex PCR relied on a mix of 60 forward primers for TCR Vbeta segments and 13 reverse primers for TCR Jbeta segments. TCRdb holds this immuneACCESS table with in-frame rearrangements only. Some clones are missing; in checked studies, unresolved V genes explain under half, and the rest has no known cause. For this sample there are under 200,000 clones; approximately 85% appear just once. The top ten constitute almost 9.5% of the sample. Specimen: PBMCs. These receptors all come from a man aged 18 to 30 in good health and CMV-seropositive.

This chain connects TRBV7-9 to TRBJ2-1; the match to TRBD1 covers 11 bases. V lost 5 bases, J lost 12 bases, and 12 bases stayed unmatched. Germline V gives CDR1 SEHNR, CDR2 FQNEAQ (reference sequence). This CDR3 has 15 residues. The CDR3 bases are TGTGCCAGCAGCGCCCCGGGACAGGGGGTAGTAGGGCAGTTCTTC. Translation: CASSAPGQGVVGQFF.

The rearrangement uses TRBV30 and TRBJ2-7; 8 bases fit TRBD1. The J segment lost 4 bases and the V segment lost 3 bases, leaving 8 bases of the junction unmatched. CDR3 length equals 14 residues. Germline CDR1 GTSNPN, CDR2 SVGIG (reference sequence). The CDR3 DNA follows: TGTGCCTGGAGCCGGACAGGGTATAGGTACGAGCAGTACTTC. It yields the protein CAWSRTGYRYEQYF.

This CDR3 is CGTRAGVNTEAFF. CDR3 bases: TGCGGCACGAGGGCAGGGGTGAACACTGAAGCTTTCTTT. This sequence joins TRBV5-1 and TRBJ1-1, with D possibly TRBD1 on 6 matching bases. Germline V gene lookup returns CDR1 SGHRS and CDR2 YFSETQ. The CDR3 runs to 13 residues.

This rearrangement joins TRBV4-3 to TRBJ2-1; 11 bases fit TRBD1. This CDR3 is built from 18 residues. Germline assignment: CDR1 LGHNA and CDR2 YSLEER. Trimming took 0 bases from V and 4 from J; bases not matched to a gene: 8. CDR3 sequence reads: CASSQDPTGDRGYNEQFF. The CDR3 DNA follows: TGCGCCAGCAGCCAAGATCCCACCGGGGACAGGGGGTACAATGAGCAGTTCTTC.

The chain employs TRBV12-5 and TRBJ2-3; D is ambiguous. Germline CDR1 is LGHNT and CDR2 is FRNRAP. The CDR3 runs 15 residues. V was cut by 5 bases and J by 1 base, with 13 bases left in between. The CDR3 reads CASGKQSYRTDTQYF. For the CDR3, the DNA is TGTGCTAGTGGTAAACAGTCTTATCGCACAGATACGCAGTATTTT. Full variable domain (rest looked up from reference TRBV12-5 and TRBJ2-3): DARVTQTPRHKVTEMGQEVTMRCQPILGHNTVFWYRQTMMQGLELLAYFRNRAPLDDSGMPKDRFSAEMPDATLATLKIQPSEPRDSAVYFCASGKQSYRTDTQYFGPGTRLTVL.

The chain uses TRBV6-1 and TRBJ1-3, with 7 nucleotides matching TRBD1. The CDR3 is made up of 15 amino acids. Germline assignment: CDR1 MNHNS and CDR2 SASEGT. V trimming: 6 bases; J trimming: 3 bases; junction bases outside the gene matches: 8. The CDR3 bases are TGTGCCAGCAGATCTTCAGGGGGTAGTGGAAACACCATATATTTT. Protein sequence: CASRSSGGSGNTIYF.

The rearrangement links TRBV7-3 to TRBJ2-5; the D is unclear. CDR1 is SGHTA, CDR2 FQGTGA, per germline. The germline V and J ends were trimmed by 5 bases and 1 base, with 8 bases remaining between them. CDR3 size: 13 residues. DNA of the CDR3: TGTGCCAGCAGCAGCAACGGCCAAGAGACCCAGTACTTC. This codes for CASSSNGQETQYF.

This chain joins TRBV4-2 and TRBJ1-4; 10 bases fit TRBD1. The CDR3 has 16 residues. With 0 bases clipped from V and 6 bases from J, the junction kept 4 bases outside the gene matches. Germline V lookup: CDR1 LGHNA, CDR2 YNFKEQ. CDR3: CASSQDRGTGDEKLFF. In DNA form, the CDR3 reads TGTGCCAGCAGCCAAGATAGAGGGACAGGGGATGAAAAACTGTTTTTT.

This rearrangement joins TRBV27 to TRBJ1-2; the match to TRBD1 covers 8 bases. The CDR3 spans 15 residues. Germline V gene data show CDR1 as MNHEY and CDR2 as SMNVEV (reference sequence). J gave up 5 bases and V 5 bases, and 10 bases lay outside the gene matches. Here the CDR3 reads CASSGRTGTNYGYTF. CDR3 nucleotide sequence: TGTGCCAGCAGTGGGAGGACAGGGACCAATTATGGCTACACCTTC.

CDR3 protein: CASSPKGDEYTGELFF. For the CDR3, the DNA is TGTGCCAGCAGCCCAAAGGGGGACGAATACACCGGGGAGCTGTTTTTT. The chain combines TRBV13 with TRBJ2-2; perhaps TRBD1 as D (6 bases). This CDR3 has 16 amino acids. The V end lost 5 bases, the J end lost 3 bases, and 16 bases lay between the germline ends. In germline, CDR1 is PRHDT, CDR2 FYEKMQ (reference sequence).

The gene calls are TRBV4-2 and TRBJ2-5; possibly TRBD2 for D (5 bases). Per the germline V gene, CDR1 is LGHNA and CDR2 is YNFKEQ. The CDR3 is 16 amino acids. Trimming removed 4 bases at V and 2 bases at J, with 17 bases between. In nucleotides, the CDR3 is TGTGCCAGCAGCCCCGAGTATAGGACTTTACAAGAGACCCAGTACTTC. Protein product: CASSPEYRTLQETQYF.

CDR3 coding DNA: TGTGCCAGCACTTCCGGGGGAGGGTGGAATGAGCAGTTCTTC. It translates to CASTSGGGWNEQFF. The chain combines TRBV27 with TRBJ2-1, with 7 bases identical to TRBD2. This CDR3 comprises 14 residues. In germline, CDR1 is MNHEY, CDR2 SMNVEV (reference sequence). J gave up 7 bases and V 7 bases, and 10 bases lay outside the gene matches.

This CDR3 is CSVAPSGGSTDTQYF. CDR3 in DNA: TGCAGCGTTGCACCTAGCGGGGGTAGCACAGATACGCAGTATTTT. This chain uses TRBV29-1 with TRBJ2-3; 10 bases agree with TRBD2. V trimming: 4 bases; J trimming: 0 bases; junction bases outside the gene matches: 4. From germline, CDR1 is SQVTM and CDR2 ANQGSEA. The CDR3 contains 15 residues.

The table lists this clone with a count of one. In DNA form, the CDR3 reads TGTGCCAGCAGCTTAGGGGGGAGCGACTATAATTCACCCCTCCACTTT. Translated, it gives CASSLGGSDYNSPLHF. The rearrangement joins TRBV7-3 to TRBJ1-6, with D tentatively TRBD1 (5 bases). The CDR3 loop spans 16 amino acids. Germline CDR1 is SGHTA and CDR2 is FQGTGA. V lost 2 bases to trimming and J lost 3 bases, with 11 bases between them.

This chain uses TRBV2 with TRBJ1-4; possible D gene TRBD1, 6 bases. The CDR3 totals 15 residues. The germline CDR1 and CDR2 sequences are SNHLY and FYNNEI. With 6 bases removed from V and 0 bases from J, the gap between germline ends came to 11 bases. Written as DNA, the CDR3 is TGTGCCAGCAGCCACAGGGAGTCAACTAATGAAAAACTGTTTTTT. The encoded protein is CASSHRESTNEKLFF.

Regarding this clone: Its ends do not fully match the called genes, so a read error is possible. Other DNA variants within this sample encode the same CDR3. The chain combines TRBV7-2 with TRBJ1-6; 8 bases agree with TRBD1. The CDR3 runs 17 residues. The germline gives CDR1 SGHTA, CDR2 FQGNSA. For the CDR3, the DNA is TGTGCCAGCAGCCCCGGACAGGGAAACACCTATAATTCCCCCCTCCACTTT. Protein product: CASSPGQGNTYNSPLHF.

This chain connects TRBV21-1 to TRBJ2-7; the table assigns TRBD2, which was not confirmed against the DNA. TRBV21-1 is described as a pseudogene. The CDR3 has 17 amino acids. The CDR3 protein is CARAPGLAGGSSYEQYF. The CDR3 DNA reads as TGTGCCAGGGCCCCGGGACTAGCGGGGGGGAGCTCCTACGAGCAGTACTTC.

This clone has a handful of counts. The chain is built from TRBV5-4 and TRBJ2-1, with 10 nucleotides matching TRBD2. Germline CDR1 reads SGHNT; CDR2 reads YYREEE (reference sequence). The V segment lost 0 bases and the J segment 9 bases; nucleotides outside the gene matches: 0. This CDR3 contains 13 residues. The CDR3 here is CASSLVAGGEQFF. Here the CDR3 DNA reads TGTGCCAGCAGCTTGGTAGCGGGGGGTGAGCAGTTCTTC. The entire variable domain, with the rest obtained from reference TRBV5-4 and TRBJ2-1, is as follows: ETGVTQSPTHLIKTRGQQVTLRCSSQSGHNTVSWYQQALGQGPQFIFQYYREEENGRGNFPPRFSGLQFPNYSSELNVNALELDDSALYLCASSLVAGGEQFFGPGTRLTVL.

The V call is TRBV12-5, the J call TRBJ2-3; 9 bases agree with TRBD1. The CDR3 is 15 amino acids. The germline V gene has CDR1 LGHNT and CDR2 FRNRAP. The V gene end was trimmed by 5 bases and the J gene end by 0 bases; junction bases not matched to a gene: 3. The CDR3 here is CASGPDRGSTDTQYF. The CDR3, as DNA: TGTGCTAGTGGTCCCGACAGGGGGAGCACAGATACGCAGTATTTT.

The chain joins TRBV29-1 to TRBJ2-5; D not resolved. The DNA end lines up better with TRBJ2-7; the J call may be wrong. CDR3 length equals 14 residues. The V gene's germline CDR1 is SQVTM and CDR2 ANQGSEA. This chain's CDR3 is CSVVWIVGSYEQYF. The DNA for the CDR3 is TGCAGCGTTGTTTGGATCGTGGGCTCCTACGAGCAGTACTTC.

The V gene is TRBV21-1, the J gene TRBJ1-5. TRBV21-1 is designated a pseudogene. The CDR3 loop spans 18 amino acids. The CDR3, as DNA: TGTGCCAGCACTCTCAAATGGCCGCCGGGGGGGAGCAATCAGCCCCAGCATTTT. Protein product: CASTLKWPPGGSNQPQHF.

The chain has TRBV6-1 and TRBJ1-1; D gene unclear. The germline gives CDR1 MNHNS, CDR2 SASEGT. This CDR3 spans 15 amino acids. Trimming removed 7 bases from V and 1 base from J, with 16 bases in between. The DNA for the CDR3 is TGTGCCAGCACCGGGCGGGTTTCAGGGAACACTGAAGCTTTCTTT. This sequence encodes CASTGRVSGNTEAFF.

The chain links TRBV4-3 to TRBJ1-2; no clear D gene. Trimming cost V 0 bases and J 9 bases, with 20 bases left between them. Germline assignment: CDR1 LGHNA and CDR2 YSLEER. This CDR3 region has 16 residues. The CDR3 DNA follows: TGCGCCAGCAGCCAAGATATTTACCCACAAGAGGATAGCTACACCTTC. This gives the protein CASSQDIYPQEDSYTF.

The genes are TRBV6-1 and TRBJ2-1, with D possibly matching TRBD1 (5 bases). CDR1 MNHNS and CDR2 SASEGT come from the germline V gene. The CDR3 totals 16 residues. Trimming cost V 0 bases and J 4 bases, with 13 bases left between them. The chain's CDR3 is CASSEASGAVYNEQFF. The CDR3 bases are TGTGCCAGCAGTGAAGCATCTGGGGCCGTGTACAATGAGCAGTTCTTC.

The V gene is TRBV2, the J gene TRBJ1-5; D is perhaps TRBD1 (6 bases). Looked up from germline, CDR1 is SNHLY and CDR2 is FYNNEI. The CDR3 is 18 amino acids. Trimming cost V 6 bases and J 0 bases, with 21 bases left between them. The CDR3 nucleotides read TGTGCCAGCAGCCCGCCGGGACACGGTGCGTATAGCAATCAGCCCCAGCATTTT. It encodes CASSPPGHGAYSNQPQHF.

The chain combines TRBV5-5 with TRBJ1-4; TRBD1 is a possible D gene (6 bases). Per the germline V gene, CDR1 is SGHKS and CDR2 is YYEKEE (reference sequence). The CDR3 contains 14 residues. The germline V and J ends were trimmed by 4 bases and 8 bases, with 15 bases remaining between them. CDR3 region: CASSTVGGREKLFF. As DNA, the CDR3 is TGTGCCAGCAGCACCGTAGGGGGACGGGAAAAACTGTTTTTT. Variable domain in full (rest from reference TRBV5-5 and TRBJ1-4): DAGVTQSPTHLIKTRGQQVTLRCSPISGHKSVSWYQQVLGQGPQFIFQYYEKEERGRGNFPDRFSARQFPNYSSELNVNALLLGDSALYLCASSTVGGREKLFFGSGTQLSVL.

This clone appeared a single time. The chain recombines TRBV5-1 with TRBJ2-7; 9 nucleotides line up with TRBD2. The CDR3 sequence is 16 residues long. The trim removed 0 bases at V and 2 bases at J, leaving 6 bases unmatched. Germline V gene data show CDR1 as SGHRS and CDR2 as YFSETQ. In DNA, the CDR3 is TGCGCCAGCAGCTTGGTAAGGGCTAGCGGGACCTACGAGCAGTACTTC. It encodes CASSLVRASGTYEQYF.

The chain combines TRBV2 with TRBJ2-7; a possible D gene is TRBD1 (6 bases). CDR3 size: 12 residues. Trimming left V 5 bases short and J 3 bases short, with 8 bases between. Germline CDR1 SNHLY, CDR2 FYNNEI. CDR3 nucleotides: TGTGCCAGCAGTCTACAGGGCTACGAGCAGTACTTC. This gives the protein CASSLQGYEQYF.

The chain links TRBV13 to TRBJ2-1; 7 bases match TRBD1. The CDR3 is made up of 16 amino acids. The V segment lost 4 bases and the J segment 2 bases; nucleotides outside the gene matches: 8. Germline V lookup: CDR1 PRHDT, CDR2 FYEKMQ (reference sequence). The CDR3 protein is CASSSATGDPYNEQFF. The CDR3 bases are TGTGCCAGCAGCTCGGCCACAGGGGATCCCTACAATGAGCAGTTCTTC.

As DNA, the CDR3 is TGCGCCAGCAGCTTGTTCACGACTAGCGGGGTTGGGGAGACCCAGTACTTC. It codes for CASSLFTTSGVGETQYF. The rearrangement links TRBV5-1 to TRBJ2-5; 11 nucleotides match TRBD2. The length of the CDR3 is 17 residues. Per the germline V gene, CDR1 is SGHRS and CDR2 is YFSETQ. Trimming removed 1 base from V and 5 bases from J; junction bases left unmatched: 10.